This TCR beta chain was obtained from a study of blood T cell repertoires in COVID-19. On the study more broadly: The cDNA or gDNA used as material had been derived from T cells, B-cell-depleted T cells, or PBMCs.

The protocol was immunoSEQ multiplex PCR, while the TCRdb copy is restricted to in-frame clones and leaves out a portion. The sample records a few hundred thousand clones, about 89% being singletons. With V trimmed by 5 bases and J by 0 bases, 6 bases remained unmatched. This CDR3 has 18 residues. From germline, CDR1 is MNHEY and CDR2 SVGEGT. The chain recombines TRBV6-2 or TRBV6-3 with TRBJ2-6, with 11 positions matching TRBD1. Material: peripheral blood. The clonotype was recovered from a woman under 40 with COVID-19, enrolled during active disease. CDR3 DNA: TGTGCCAGCAGTCCGCCGGACAGGGGGCTCTCTGGGGCCAACGTCCTGACTTTC. Translating it yields CASSPPDRGLSGANVLTF.